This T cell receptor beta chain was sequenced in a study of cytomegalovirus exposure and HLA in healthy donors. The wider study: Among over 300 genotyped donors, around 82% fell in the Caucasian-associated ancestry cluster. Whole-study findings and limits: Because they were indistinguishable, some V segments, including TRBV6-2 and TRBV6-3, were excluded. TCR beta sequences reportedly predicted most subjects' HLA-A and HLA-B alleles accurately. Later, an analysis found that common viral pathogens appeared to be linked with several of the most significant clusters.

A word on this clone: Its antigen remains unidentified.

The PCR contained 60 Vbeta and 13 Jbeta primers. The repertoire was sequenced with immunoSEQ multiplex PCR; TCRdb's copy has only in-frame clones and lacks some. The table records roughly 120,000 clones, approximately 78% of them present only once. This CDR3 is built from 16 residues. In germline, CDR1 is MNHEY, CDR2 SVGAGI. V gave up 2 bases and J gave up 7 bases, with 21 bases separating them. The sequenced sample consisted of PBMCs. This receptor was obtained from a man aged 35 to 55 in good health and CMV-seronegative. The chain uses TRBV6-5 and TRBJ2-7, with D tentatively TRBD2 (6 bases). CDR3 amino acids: CASSYVRGSGVVEQYF. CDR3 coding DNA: TGTGCCAGCAGTTACGTTAGAGGGTCGGGGGTAGTTGAGCAGTACTTC.